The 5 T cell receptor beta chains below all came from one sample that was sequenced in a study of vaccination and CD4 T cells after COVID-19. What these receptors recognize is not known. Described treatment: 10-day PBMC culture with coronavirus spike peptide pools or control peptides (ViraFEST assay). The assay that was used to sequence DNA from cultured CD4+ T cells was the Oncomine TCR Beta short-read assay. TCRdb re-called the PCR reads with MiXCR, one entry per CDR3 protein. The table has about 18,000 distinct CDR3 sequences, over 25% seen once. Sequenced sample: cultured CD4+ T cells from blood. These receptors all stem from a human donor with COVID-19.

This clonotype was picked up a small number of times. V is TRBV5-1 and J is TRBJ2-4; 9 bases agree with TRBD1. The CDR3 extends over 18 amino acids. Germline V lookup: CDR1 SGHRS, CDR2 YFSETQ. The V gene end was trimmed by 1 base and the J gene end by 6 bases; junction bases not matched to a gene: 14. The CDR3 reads CASSLRPGGQGVTNIQYF. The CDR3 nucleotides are TGCGCCAGCAGCTTGAGGCCGGGGGGACAGGGAGTGACAAACATTCAGTACTTC.

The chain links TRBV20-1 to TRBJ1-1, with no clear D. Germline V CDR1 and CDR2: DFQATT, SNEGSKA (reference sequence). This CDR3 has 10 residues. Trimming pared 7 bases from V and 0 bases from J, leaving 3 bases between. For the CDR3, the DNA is TGCAGTGGGTTGAACACTGAAGCTTTCTTT. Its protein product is CSGLNTEAFF.

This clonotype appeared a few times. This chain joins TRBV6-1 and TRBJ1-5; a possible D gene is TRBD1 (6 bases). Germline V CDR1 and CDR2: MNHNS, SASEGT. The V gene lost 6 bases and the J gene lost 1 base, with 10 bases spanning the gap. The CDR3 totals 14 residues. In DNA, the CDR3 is TGTGCCAGCAGCGATACAGGGAGCAATCAGCCCCAGCATTTT. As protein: CASSDTGSNQPQHF.

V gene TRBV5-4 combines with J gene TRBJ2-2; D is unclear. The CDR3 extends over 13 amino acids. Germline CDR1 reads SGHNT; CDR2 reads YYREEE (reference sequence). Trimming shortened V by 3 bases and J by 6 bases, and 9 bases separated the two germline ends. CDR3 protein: CASSSQAPGELFF. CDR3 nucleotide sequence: TGTGCCAGCAGCTCGCAGGCGCCCGGGGAGCTGTTTTTT.

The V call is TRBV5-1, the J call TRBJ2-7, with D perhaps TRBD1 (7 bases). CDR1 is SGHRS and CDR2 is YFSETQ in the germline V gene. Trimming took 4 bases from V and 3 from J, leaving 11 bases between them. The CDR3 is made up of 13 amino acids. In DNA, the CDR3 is TGCGCCAGCAGCGCGGGACAGATCTACGAGCAGTACTTC. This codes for CASSAGQIYEQYF.